The sequence of this T cell receptor beta chain was determined in a study of molecular identifiers for immune sequencing clone quantification. This clonotype has just a few counts. This CDR3 spans 15 amino acids. CDR1 is SGHNT and CDR2 is YYREEE in the germline V gene (reference sequence). V shed 4 bases and J shed 3 bases, with 15 bases lying between them. TCRdb re-analysed the PCR reads in MiXCR, keeping a single row per CDR3 protein. The table shows about 500,000 distinct CDR3 sequences, with 20% to 25% occurring only once. Sequenced: naive CD8+ T cells from blood, with Jurkat cell RNA spiked in. Subset of the sample: FACS-sorted CD8+CD4-CCR7+CD45RA+ naive T cells. The sequence came from a human donor in good health. Some libraries in this study had Jurkat cell RNA spiked in. V gene TRBV5-4 combines with J gene TRBJ2-3; D remains ambiguous. CDR3 protein: CASSTSRTTTDTQYF. DNA for the CDR3: TGTGCCAGCAGCACCTCCCGGACCACAACAGATACGCAGTATTTT.